Presented here are 17 T cell receptor beta chains from one specimen sequenced in a study of Ad26.COV2.S vaccination and SARS-CoV-2 variants (dated by TCRdb to the early 2020s). Libraries were built with the immunoSEQ multiplex PCR assay. The table was pulled from immuneACCESS by TCRdb, which kept in-frame rearrangements only. Such tables lose some clones; where checked, under half of the loss comes from unresolved V genes, and the rest has no known cause. Here the sample has 200,000 to 300,000 clones; around 88% occur a single time. Clones ranked in the top ten supply less than 3.5% of the sample. The treatment or condition label of this sample denotes: roughly 19 received Ad26.COV2.S at low or high dose, single or two shots; 5 received placebo; per-sample allocation not given. For vaccine and placebo recipients, repertoires were sequenced using samples collected on day 63 after the first injection.

Sequenced material: peripheral blood, taken in a trial of Ad26.COV2.S vaccine versus placebo. All receptors come from a person aged 18-65 years who received the Ad26.COV2.S COVID-19 vaccine or a placebo.

The V gene is TRBV18, the J gene TRBJ2-5, with D maybe TRBD2 (5 bases). The V and J ends lost 3 bases and 1 base respectively, with 21 bases between them. CDR3 length: 18 residues. The germline V gene encodes CDR1 KGHSH and CDR2 LQKENI. CDR3 sequence (DNA): TGTGCCAGCTCACCCGGAGAATGGCTGGCGGCGGGCCAAGAGACCCAGTACTTC. Amino acid sequence: CASSPGEWLAAGQETQYF.

The V gene is TRBV7-2, the J gene TRBJ2-7, with 7 positions matching TRBD1. The CDR3 consists of 15 residues. V trimming: 5 bases; J trimming: 4 bases; junction bases outside the gene matches: 11. Germline CDR1 SGHTA, CDR2 FQGNSA. The CDR3 DNA reads TGTGCCAGCAGCCAAGGACAGGACAGGCGATACGAGCAGTACTTC. It is translated as CASSQGQDRRYEQYF.

In its sample, this clone was seen once. J is TRBJ1-2 and V is TRBV11-2, with 12 bases aligning to TRBD1. The trim removed 0 bases at V and 6 bases at J, leaving 8 bases unmatched. This CDR3 spans 17 amino acids. Germline CDR1 SGHAT, CDR2 FQNNGV. This CDR3 is CASSLDRGQGALNGYTF. In DNA, the CDR3 is TGTGCCAGCAGCTTAGATCGGGGACAGGGGGCGCTTAATGGCTACACCTTC.

The chain uses TRBV2 and TRBJ2-1, with 11 positions matching TRBD2. The CDR3 is 15 amino acids. Germline trimming cut 3 bases from V and 7 bases from J; bases unmatched to any gene: 5. Germline CDR1 and CDR2: SNHLY and FYNNEI. CDR3 bases: TGTGCCAGCAGTGAGGGTAGCGGGGGGGCAAATGAGCAGTTCTTC. Translated: CASSEGSGGANEQFF.

This sequence joins TRBV2 and TRBJ2-3; D remains ambiguous. Germline V lookup: CDR1 SNHLY, CDR2 FYNNEI. Trimming cost V 0 bases and J 4 bases, with 14 bases left between them. The CDR3 consists of 16 residues. CDR3 residues: CASSEAPATAADTQYF. The CDR3 nucleotides are TGTGCCAGCAGTGAAGCTCCCGCGACTGCGGCAGATACGCAGTATTTT. Using reference TRBV2 and TRBJ2-3 for the parts outside the CDR3, the full variable domain is EPEVTQTPSHQVTQMGQEVILRCVPISNHLYFYWYRQILGQKVEFLVSFYNNEISEKSEIFDDQFSVERPDGSNFTLKIRSTKLEDSAMYFCASSEAPATAADTQYFGPGTRLTVL.

The chain combines TRBV18 with TRBJ1-2; the D gene is possibly TRBD1 (5 bases). The V and J ends lost 2 bases and 2 bases respectively, with 12 bases between them. Germline CDR1 and CDR2: KGHSH and LQKENI. The CDR3 length is 15 residues. The CDR3 nucleotides read TGTGCCAGCTCACCAGGGGGAGTAGGGAACTATGGCTACACCTTC. Residues: CASSPGGVGNYGYTF.

The rearrangement uses TRBV5-1 and TRBJ2-5, with D uncertain. Looked up from germline, CDR1 is SGHRS and CDR2 is YFSETQ. This CDR3 is 15 amino acids long. V lost 0 bases, J lost 1 base, and 10 bases lay in between. CDR3 DNA: TGCGCCAGCAGCTTGGATGTGGGCCCCCAAGAGACCCAGTACTTC. Translating gives CASSLDVGPQETQYF.

The V call is TRBV6-6, the J call TRBJ2-6; D is perhaps TRBD2 (6 bases). CDR3 length: 17 amino acids. Germline V gene sequence: CDR1 MNHNY, CDR2 SVGAGI (reference sequence). V was trimmed by 5 bases and J by 2 bases, leaving 16 bases between them. The CDR3 region is CASSLTTSSTGANVLTF. CDR3 bases: TGTGCCAGCAGTCTTACGACTAGTTCAACTGGGGCCAACGTCCTGACTTTC.

V gene TRBV18 combines with J gene TRBJ2-3; 10 bases match TRBD2. The germline V gene encodes CDR1 KGHSH and CDR2 LQKENI. The J segment lost 6 bases and the V segment lost 2 bases, leaving 5 bases of the junction unmatched. This CDR3 is built from 15 residues. CDR3 bases: TGTGCCAGCTCACCAACGGGGACTAGCGCCGATACGCAGTATTTT. Protein sequence: CASSPTGTSADTQYF.

The V and J genes are TRBV7-2 and TRBJ1-2; D perhaps matches TRBD1 (6 bases). Germline lookup yields CDR1 SGHTA and CDR2 FQGNSA. V lost 1 base to trimming and J lost 2 bases, with 8 bases between them. This CDR3 has 14 amino acids. Here the CDR3 DNA reads TGTGCCAGCAGCTTAGGCGGGACAAACTATGGCTACACCTTC. This gives the protein CASSLGGTNYGYTF.

The genes are TRBV30 and TRBJ1-1; D is undetermined. Germline-derived CDR1 and CDR2 are GTSNPN and SVGIG (reference sequence). Trimming left V 2 bases short and J 1 base short, with 11 bases between. CDR3 length: 14 residues. CDR3 DNA: TGTGCCTGGAGTATGGGGTTGGGGAACACTGAAGCTTTCTTT. Its protein is CAWSMGLGNTEAFF.

This clone appeared once. The DNA for the CDR3 is TGTGCCAGCAGCTTAGATGCCCCCGTTGTGGGCCCCCGGGCCCTAGATACGCAGTATTTT. Translated: CASSLDAPVVGPRALDTQYF. V usage is TRBV11-2 and J usage is TRBJ2-3; no definite D call. This CDR3 has 20 amino acids. The V end lost 0 bases, the J end lost 5 bases, and 27 bases lay between the germline ends. Germline values: CDR1 SGHAT, CDR2 FQNNGV.

V gene TRBV27 combines with J gene TRBJ1-6; 8 positions agree with TRBD1. This CDR3 is built from 19 residues. In germline, CDR1 is MNHEY, CDR2 SMNVEV (reference sequence). V shed 5 bases and J 4 bases; nucleotides not matched to a gene: 16. The CDR3 region has the DNA TGTGCCAGCAGTACCCGACAGGGGAAATCCCCTATTTATAATTCACCCCTCCACTTT. Translation: CASSTRQGKSPIYNSPLHF.

The genes are TRBV29-1 and TRBJ2-3; D not resolved. Trimming removed 3 bases from V and 3 bases from J, with 4 bases in between. Germline CDR1 SQVTM, CDR2 ANQGSEA. CDR3 size: 11 residues. CDR3: CSVDSTDTQYF. CDR3 nucleotides: TGCAGCGTTGACTCGACAGATACGCAGTATTTT.

J is TRBJ2-7 and V is TRBV12-5; D is perhaps TRBD1 or TRBD2 (5 bases each). The germline gives CDR1 LGHNT, CDR2 FRNRAP. This CDR3 has 15 residues. V lost 7 bases to trimming and J lost 3 bases, with 19 bases between them. The CDR3 loop is CASAPRDGGYYEQYF. The CDR3 DNA sequence: TGTGCTAGTGCCCCACGGGACGGTGGGTACTACGAGCAGTACTTC.

The gene calls are TRBV2 and TRBJ2-3; D is undetermined. CDR1 is SNHLY and CDR2 is FYNNEI in the germline V gene. V shed 4 bases and J shed 2 bases, with 13 bases lying between them. The CDR3 has 15 amino acids. This CDR3 reads CASSVRDRATDTQYF. The CDR3 DNA is TGTGCCAGCAGTGTAAGGGATCGGGCCACAGATACGCAGTATTTT.

The V call is TRBV3-1 (or the pseudogene TRBV3-2), the J call TRBJ1-3; 9 bases match TRBD1. The CDR3 runs to 16 residues. J gave up 0 bases and V 6 bases, and 6 bases lay outside the gene matches. Germline loops: CDR1 LGHDT, CDR2 YNNKEL (reference sequence). CDR3 nucleotides: TGTGCCAGCAGAGGACAGGGGACGGTCTCTGGAAACACCATATATTTT. Amino acid sequence: CASRGQGTVSGNTIYF.